Below are 3 T cell receptor beta chains sequenced from a single sample in a study of blood T cell repertoires in COVID-19. Assay used: immunoSEQ multiplex PCR; TCRdb lists only in-frame clones, some missing. The table has some 60,000 clones, 70% to 90% seen once. The sample was peripheral blood. These receptor sequences come from a human donor in a cohort sampled during active COVID-19.

The chain recombines TRBV30 with TRBJ1-5, with a possible D match to TRBD1 (5 bases). V dropped 1 base and J dropped 0 bases, with 10 bases sitting between them. Germline CDR1 reads GTSNPN; CDR2 reads SVGIG (reference sequence). The CDR3 loop spans 15 amino acids. CDR3 nucleotide sequence: TGTGCCTGGAGTGCCACAGGCGATAGCAATCAGCCCCAGCATTTT. Its protein is CAWSATGDSNQPQHF. The full variable domain, rest sourced from reference TRBV30 and TRBJ1-5, is SQTIHQWPATLVQPVGSPLSLECTVEGTSNPNLYWYRQAAGRGLQLLFYSVGIGQISSEVPQNLSASRPQDRQFILSSKKLLLSDSGFYLCAWSATGDSNQPQHFGDGTRLSIL.

J is TRBJ1-2 and V is TRBV24-1; maybe TRBD1 (5 bases). V was cut by 2 bases and J by 2 bases, with 5 bases left in between. The CDR3 sequence is 13 residues long. Germline V gene sequence: CDR1 KGHDR, CDR2 SFDVKD. The CDR3 DNA sequence: TGTGCCACCAGTGATTCAGGGAACTATGGCTACACCTTC. It yields the protein CATSDSGNYGYTF.

This chain joins TRBV19 and TRBJ1-5; D call uncertain. Germline loops: CDR1 LNHDA, CDR2 SQIVND (reference sequence). The CDR3 is 15 amino acids. V was shortened by 4 bases and J by 0 bases, with 10 bases between the two germline ends. The CDR3 region is CASSTSYYSNQPQHF. CDR3 sequence (DNA): TGTGCCAGTAGTACGTCCTATTATAGCAATCAGCCCCAGCATTTT.